This passage covers 14 T cell receptor beta chains from one sample sequenced in a study of T-cell memory formation after mild COVID-19. In TCRdb, the 5' RACE reads were re-called with MiXCR into one record per CDR3 protein. In the table there are roughly 110,000 distinct CDR3 sequences, around 14% of which are singletons. Specimen: PBMCs or a T cell subset sorted from them (not recorded which). The receptors were gathered from a man in his late teens or twenties who had mild COVID-19 (a few samples of this study predate the infection). Cell type and time point are not known.

This clonotype was observed at least ten times. The chain joins TRBV7-9 to TRBJ1-2; D is possibly TRBD1 (6 bases). Germline values: CDR1 SEHNR, CDR2 FQNEAQ (reference sequence). Trimming cost V 5 bases and J 6 bases, with 19 bases left between them. This CDR3 has 15 residues. The CDR3 DNA follows: TGTGCCAGCAGCACCAATTCCGGGACACTCAATGGCTACACCTTC. Translated, it gives CASSTNSGTLNGYTF.

The CDR3 DNA is TGTGCCAGCAGCCAAGATTACCAAGGCCAGGGTGGCGGGGAGCTGTTTTTT. Protein product: CASSQDYQGQGGGELFF. This chain connects TRBV4-2 to TRBJ2-2; a possible D gene is TRBD1 (5 bases). CDR1 is LGHNA and CDR2 is YNFKEQ in the germline V gene. Trimming shortened V by 0 bases and J by 7 bases, and 18 bases separated the two germline ends. The CDR3 is made up of 17 amino acids.

In this sample, this clonotype turned up many times. The chain uses TRBV4-3 and TRBJ2-7; 14 nucleotides agree with TRBD2. Trimming at V came to 4 bases and at J to 2 bases, leaving 1 base not matched to a gene. The CDR3 has 15 residues. Per the germline V gene, CDR1 is LGHNA and CDR2 is YSLEER. The CDR3 loop reads CASSLGLAGAYEQYF. CDR3 DNA sequence: TGCGCCAGCAGCCTGGGACTAGCGGGGGCCTACGAGCAGTACTTC.

This clonotype was picked up many times. The chain's CDR3 is CASSLEPRGLDEKLFF. CDR3 nucleotides: TGTGCCAGCAGCTTAGAGCCCAGGGGGCTGGATGAAAAACTGTTTTTT. The rearrangement uses TRBV7-2 and TRBJ1-4; 8 bases agree with TRBD1. This CDR3 spans 16 amino acids. Germline trimming cut 1 base from V and 6 bases from J; bases unmatched to any gene: 7. Germline-derived CDR1 and CDR2 are SGHTA and FQGNSA.

This clonotype was seen repeatedly, ten times or more. The chain's CDR3 is CSAPRDRQNYGYTF. CDR3 DNA sequence: TGCAGTGCTCCACGTGACAGACAGAACTATGGCTACACCTTC. V is TRBV20-1 and J is TRBJ1-2; TRBD1 might be the D (5 bases). CDR1 DFQATT and CDR2 SNEGSKA come from the germline V gene (reference sequence). This CDR3 is 14 amino acids long. The V and J ends lost 5 bases and 2 bases respectively, with 15 bases between them.

This chain joins TRBV29-1 and TRBJ2-1, with D perhaps matching TRBD1 (5 bases). The CDR3 covers 16 residues. Germline CDR1 and CDR2: SQVTM and ANQGSEA. V was trimmed by 0 bases and J by 9 bases, leaving 21 bases between them. In DNA, the CDR3 is TGCAGCGTTGAAGATCGCCGACAGATATACAATGGTGAGCAGTTCTTC. This translates into CSVEDRRQIYNGEQFF.

The chain carries TRBV29-1 and TRBJ1-1; no clear D gene. Deletions cut 5 bases from V and 6 bases from J, with 10 bases between. The CDR3 loop spans 11 amino acids. Germline assignment: CDR1 SQVTM and CDR2 ANQGSEA. CDR3 in DNA: TGCAGCGTTAGTGCCGGCGCTGAAGCTTTCTTT. Translating it yields CSVSAGAEAFF.

The chain links TRBV7-9 to TRBJ2-4; the match to TRBD1 covers 8 bases. Germline trimming cut 5 bases from V and 0 bases from J; bases unmatched to any gene: 6. This CDR3 contains 16 residues. Germline V gene data show CDR1 as SEHNR and CDR2 as FQNEAQ (reference sequence). CDR3 protein: CASSTNRGLAKNIQYF. In DNA form, the CDR3 reads TGTGCCAGCAGCACGAACAGGGGGTTAGCCAAAAACATTCAGTACTTC.

The table lists this clonotype with many counts. The chain has TRBV4-2 and TRBJ2-1; TRBD2 aligns across 10 bases. This CDR3 has 16 amino acids. The junction had 3 bases not matched to a gene; V was cut back by 0 bases and J by 4 bases. Germline loops: CDR1 LGHNA, CDR2 YNFKEQ. CDR3 region: CASSQDPAGGYNEQFF. The CDR3 coding sequence is TGTGCCAGCAGCCAAGATCCAGCGGGGGGGTACAATGAGCAGTTCTTC.

This clonotype was observed a handful of times. The chain uses TRBV6-5 and TRBJ1-5; D unresolved. This CDR3 spans 15 amino acids. Trimming took off 6 bases at V and 4 bases at J, with 16 bases between the two ends. Germline loops: CDR1 MNHEY, CDR2 SVGAGI. The CDR3 bases are TGTGCCAGCAGGCCGACCCAGATGGGAAATCAGCCCCAGCATTTT. Residues: CASRPTQMGNQPQHF.

This clonotype was counted at least ten times. The gene calls are TRBV7-9 and TRBJ1-2; D unclear. The CDR3 runs 12 residues. The V gene lost 5 bases and the J gene lost 7 bases, with 11 bases spanning the gap. Looked up from germline, CDR1 is SEHNR and CDR2 is FQNEAQ (reference sequence). This CDR3 is CASSIQRAGYTF. The CDR3 DNA reads TGTGCCAGCAGCATCCAACGCGCTGGCTACACCTTC.

The chain has TRBV12-5 and TRBJ2-5, with D uncertain. The V gene's germline CDR1 is LGHNT and CDR2 FRNRAP. Trimming stripped 9 bases from V and 0 bases from J, with 14 bases between. CDR3 length equals 14 residues. CDR3 sequence: CASLGASNQETQYF. The CDR3 DNA sequence: TGTGCTAGCTTGGGCGCATCAAACCAAGAGACCCAGTACTTC. Full variable domain (missing parts from reference TRBV12-5 and TRBJ2-5): DARVTQTPRHKVTEMGQEVTMRCQPILGHNTVFWYRQTMMQGLELLAYFRNRAPLDDSGMPKDRFSAEMPDATLATLKIQPSEPRDSAVYFCASLGASNQETQYFGPGTRLLVL.

This clonotype occurred many times. The J gene is TRBJ2-3, the V gene TRBV5-6; weak D call: TRBD2 (5 bases). V lost 4 bases, J lost 6 bases, and 21 bases lay in between. CDR3 length equals 16 residues. From germline, CDR1 is SGHDT and CDR2 YYEEEE. The chain's CDR3 is CASSNERRVNGDTQYF. CDR3 DNA: TGTGCCAGCAGCAACGAGCGGCGGGTGAACGGGGATACGCAGTATTTT.

The V gene is TRBV7-8, the J gene TRBJ2-2; 11 bases are shared with TRBD1. The CDR3 has 16 residues. Unmatched junction bases numbered 4, after V lost 4 bases and J lost 3 bases. Germline V gene sequence: CDR1 SGHVS, CDR2 FQNEAQ. The CDR3 DNA reads TGTGCCAGCAGCTATGGGACAGGGGGTTACACCGGGGAGCTGTTTTTT. This encodes CASSYGTGGYTGELFF.